The 20 T cell receptor beta chains reported below all come from one sample, sequenced in a study of cytomegalovirus exposure and HLA in healthy donors. The PCR was carried out with 60 Vbeta primers and 13 Jbeta primers. Repertoires were generated with immunoSEQ multiplex PCR, while TCRdb's copy carries only in-frame clones and drops some. The data contain 200,000 to 250,000 clones, roughly 80% of them seen just once; the ten biggest clones take up 3.8%. Sequencing was done on a sample of PBMCs. These receptors came from a male donor in good health and CMV-seronegative.

The gene calls are TRBV5-1 and TRBJ2-3; D is perhaps TRBD2 (6 bases). The V end lost 4 bases, the J end lost 3 bases, and 15 bases lay between the germline ends. Germline V gene sequence: CDR1 SGHRS, CDR2 YFSETQ. The CDR3 consists of 15 residues. Here the CDR3 DNA reads TGCGCCAGCAGCGGTTCCGGGGGATTAACAGATACGCAGTATTTT. This encodes CASSGSGGLTDTQYF.

The chain links TRBV5-4 to TRBJ2-7; TRBD2 matches 11 bases. Germline V gene data show CDR1 as SGHNT and CDR2 as YYREEE (reference sequence). The CDR3 sequence is 18 residues long. Losses at the gene ends were 4 bases for V and 3 bases for J; bases not matched to a gene: 15. The DNA for the CDR3 is TGTGCCAGCAGCCCTAAACCCCCTACTAGCGGGAGTTACTACGAGCAGTACTTC. Protein: CASSPKPPTSGSYYEQYF.

This rearrangement joins TRBV6-6 to TRBJ1-1; tentative D call: TRBD1 (5 bases). CDR3 size: 12 residues. Germline CDR1 reads MNHNY; CDR2 reads SVGAGI (reference sequence). V was shortened by 4 bases and J by 5 bases, with 8 bases between the two germline ends. The CDR3 loop reads CASSSGGTEAFF. CDR3 coding DNA: TGTGCCAGCAGTTCCGGGGGTACTGAAGCTTTCTTT.

This clone was observed once. The chain is built from TRBV28 and TRBJ2-7; the match to TRBD2 covers 11 bases. This CDR3 contains 13 residues. Germline assignment: CDR1 MDHEN and CDR2 SYDVKM. V trimming: 3 bases; J trimming: 12 bases; junction bases outside the gene matches: 7. The CDR3 DNA follows: TGTGCCAGCAGTTTCCCGGGACTAGCGGACTTGTACTTC. This sequence encodes CASSFPGLADLYF. Supplemented by reference TRBV28 and TRBJ2-7, the full variable domain reads DVKVTQSSRYLVKRTGEKVFLECVQDMDHENMFWYRQDPGLGLRLIYFSYDVKMKEKGDIPEGYSVSREKKERFSLILESASTNQTSMYLCASSFPGLADLYFGPGTRLTVT.

V and J are TRBV6-1 and TRBJ2-3; 10 bases align to TRBD1. This CDR3 has 16 amino acids. From germline, CDR1 is MNHNS and CDR2 SASEGT. V lost 0 bases, J lost 2 bases, and 2 bases stayed unmatched. In DNA form, the CDR3 reads TGTGCCAGCAGTGAAGCGACAGGGGGCTTCACAGATACGCAGTATTTT. Protein: CASSEATGGFTDTQYF.

The V gene is TRBV13, the J gene TRBJ2-7; D may be TRBD1 (5 bases). This CDR3 has 13 amino acids. CDR1 is PRHDT and CDR2 is FYEKMQ in the germline V gene (reference sequence). V was shortened by 3 bases and J by 4 bases, with 10 bases between the two germline ends. The CDR3 region is CASSFGAQYEQYF. The CDR3 DNA is TGTGCCAGCAGCTTTGGGGCTCAGTACGAGCAGTACTTC.

The rearrangement links TRBV5-4 to TRBJ1-6; 9 bases fit TRBD1. Per the germline V gene, CDR1 is SGHNT and CDR2 is YYREEE (reference sequence). V gave up 4 bases and J gave up 12 bases; unmatched junction bases: 8. This CDR3 spans 14 amino acids. As DNA, the CDR3 is TGTGCCAGCAGCCGGGGGACAGGGATCGAACCCCTCCACTTT. This encodes CASSRGTGIEPLHF. The whole variable domain, filled in from reference TRBV5-4 and TRBJ1-6, reads ETGVTQSPTHLIKTRGQQVTLRCSSQSGHNTVSWYQQALGQGPQFIFQYYREEENGRGNFPPRFSGLQFPNYSSELNVNALELDDSALYLCASSRGTGIEPLHFGNGTRLTVT.

This clone was detected once. V and J are TRBV2 and TRBJ1-2, with a possible D match to TRBD1 (5 bases). The CDR3 runs to 14 residues. V was cut by 6 bases and J by 4 bases, with 15 bases left in between. Germline lookup yields CDR1 SNHLY and CDR2 FYNNEI. The CDR3 coding sequence is TGTGCCAGCAGACCCATCGGGGGACTCTATGGCTACACCTTC. It is translated as CASRPIGGLYGYTF.

The chain uses TRBV18 and TRBJ2-5; TRBD1 might be the D (6 bases). Looked up from germline, CDR1 is KGHSH and CDR2 is LQKENI. The CDR3 has 15 amino acids. V lost 0 bases and J 7 bases, leaving 15 bases between the germline ends. The CDR3 is CASSPPRQGTGTQYF. The CDR3 DNA sequence: TGTGCCAGCTCACCACCGAGGCAGGGGACGGGGACCCAGTACTTC.

The chain carries TRBV29-1 and TRBJ2-2, with D possibly being TRBD1 (6 bases). The CDR3 is made up of 14 amino acids. CDR1 and CDR2 (germline): SQVTM, ANQGSEA. V was pared by 5 bases and J by 3 bases, with 13 bases between. CDR3 sequence (DNA): TGCAGCGTTTCGATTGGGGGCGACACCGGGGAGCTGTTTTTT. This gives the protein CSVSIGGDTGELFF.

The chain carries TRBV4-2 and TRBJ1-5, with D tentatively TRBD1 (6 bases). Germline values: CDR1 LGHNA, CDR2 YNFKEQ. This CDR3 has 15 residues. V was clipped by 0 bases and J by 9 bases, with 15 bases between them. The CDR3 here is CASSQEGGGALPQHF. CDR3 DNA: TGTGCCAGCAGCCAAGAGGGAGGGGGGGCTCTGCCCCAGCATTTT.

This rearrangement joins TRBV2 to TRBJ2-7; 7 nucleotides align to TRBD1. CDR1 and CDR2 from the germline V gene are SNHLY and FYNNEI. CDR3 size: 16 residues. J lost 1 base, V lost 7 bases, and 13 bases had no gene match. The chain's CDR3 is CASTDPGTESSYEQYF. For the CDR3, the DNA is TGTGCCAGCACCGACCCCGGGACAGAAAGTTCCTACGAGCAGTACTTC.

This clone was recorded a few times. The chain links TRBV5-5 to TRBJ1-5, with 9 nucleotides matching TRBD1. The CDR3 totals 17 residues. Trimming took 4 bases from V and 4 from J; bases not matched to a gene: 12. In germline, CDR1 is SGHKS, CDR2 YYEKEE (reference sequence). CDR3 loop: CASSPAGTGRGNQPQHF. The CDR3 DNA follows: TGTGCCAGCAGCCCGGCCGGGACAGGGCGAGGGAATCAGCCCCAGCATTTT. Full variable domain (outside the CDR3, taken from reference TRBV5-5 and TRBJ1-5): DAGVTQSPTHLIKTRGQQVTLRCSPISGHKSVSWYQQVLGQGPQFIFQYYEKEERGRGNFPDRFSARQFPNYSSELNVNALLLGDSALYLCASSPAGTGRGNQPQHFGDGTRLSIL.

The chain joins TRBV19 to TRBJ2-7, with D perhaps TRBD1 (6 bases). Trimming took off 3 bases at V and 5 bases at J, with 17 bases between the two ends. The CDR3 is 15 residues long. CDR1 and CDR2 (germline): LNHDA, SQIVND (reference sequence). As DNA, the CDR3 is TGTGCCAGTAGTATGTTCTTGGGGGCCCTCAACGAGCAGTACTTC. It codes for CASSMFLGALNEQYF. The whole variable domain, filled in from reference TRBV19 and TRBJ2-7, reads DGGITQSPKYLFRKEGQNVTLSCEQNLNHDAMYWYRQDPGQGLRLIYYSQIVNDFQKGDIAEGYSVSREKKESFPLTVTSAQKNPTAFYLCASSMFLGALNEQYFGPGTRLTVT.

The V call is TRBV25-1, the J call TRBJ1-2; the D gene is possibly TRBD1 (5 bases). V lost 4 bases and J lost 0, with 6 bases in between. The germline CDR1 and CDR2 sequences are MGHDK and SYGVNS. CDR3 size: 13 residues. CDR3: CASSVGANYGYTF. The CDR3 DNA reads TGTGCCAGCAGTGTAGGGGCTAACTATGGCTACACCTTC.

The rearrangement links TRBV19 to TRBJ1-4; D is uncertain. The V end lost 0 bases, the J end lost 7 bases, and 12 bases lay between the germline ends. This CDR3 has 15 residues. Germline V gene data show CDR1 as LNHDA and CDR2 as SQIVND (reference sequence). The CDR3: CASSIDRGLVEKLFF. CDR3 sequence (DNA): TGTGCCAGTAGTATAGATCGCGGACTGGTTGAAAAACTGTTTTTT.

The CDR3 sequence is CASSMEESYEQYF. Written as DNA, the CDR3 is TGTGCCAGTAGTATGGAGGAGTCCTACGAGCAGTACTTC. The V and J genes are TRBV19 and TRBJ2-7; TRBD2 is a possible D gene (5 bases). The V and J ends lost 3 bases and 1 base respectively, with 7 bases between them. The CDR3 runs to 13 residues. The germline gives CDR1 LNHDA, CDR2 SQIVND (reference sequence).

The chain couples TRBV6-6 to TRBJ1-3; D not resolved. Germline CDR1 MNHNY, CDR2 SVGAGI (reference sequence). Trimming took 2 bases from V and 0 from J, leaving 11 bases between them. The CDR3 is 16 amino acids. In nucleotides, the CDR3 is TGTGCCAGCAGTTACGTCGGTAGCTTCTCTGGAAACACCATATATTTT. Translating gives CASSYVGSFSGNTIYF.

This chain joins TRBV7-3 and TRBJ2-1; 11 bases are shared with TRBD2. The germline gives CDR1 SGHTA, CDR2 FQGTGA. The trim removed 5 bases at V and 8 bases at J, leaving 11 bases unmatched. The CDR3 is 16 amino acids. The CDR3 is CASSRISGREGDEQFF. The CDR3 bases are TGTGCCAGCAGCCGGATTAGCGGGAGGGAAGGGGATGAGCAGTTCTTC.

The rearrangement links TRBV15 to TRBJ2-1, with TRBD1 as a possible D gene (6 bases). The germline V gene encodes CDR1 LNHNV and CDR2 YYDKDF (reference sequence). This CDR3 has 17 amino acids. The germline V and J ends were trimmed by 0 bases and 5 bases, with 17 bases remaining between them. CDR3 residues: CATSRDRRRGVNNEQFF. In DNA form, the CDR3 reads TGTGCCACCAGCAGAGATCGGCGCAGGGGCGTAAACAATGAGCAGTTCTTC.